These 9 T cell receptor beta chains share one sample of origin, sequenced in a study of blood T cell repertoires in COVID-19. Sequencing was performed with immunoSEQ multiplex PCR; in TCRdb, only in-frame clones are kept and a portion is missing. The sample lists tens of thousands of clones; around 87% were seen once. The sample consisted of peripheral blood. The receptor set was obtained from a human donor with active COVID-19. The donor label of this sample is uncertain.

The chain links TRBV7-2 to TRBJ2-2; TRBD1 is a possible D gene (6 bases). This CDR3 comprises 14 residues. Germline CDR1 SGHTA, CDR2 FQGNSA. The germline V and J ends were trimmed by 6 bases and 5 bases, with 13 bases remaining between them. The DNA of the CDR3 is TGTGCCAGCAGTTACAGGGTATCAACCGGGGAGCTGTTTTTT. Its translation is CASSYRVSTGELFF.

The chain is built from TRBV2 and TRBJ2-1; D is unresolved. Germline V gene sequence: CDR1 SNHLY, CDR2 FYNNEI. This CDR3 is 14 amino acids long. V was pared by 3 bases and J by 0 bases, with 6 bases between. The CDR3 DNA follows: TGTGCCAGCAGTGAGTCGAGCTCCTACAATGAGCAGTTCTTC. This encodes CASSESSSYNEQFF.

The V call is TRBV7-9, the J call TRBJ2-3; 12 positions agree with TRBD2. This CDR3 is 14 amino acids long. Looked up from germline, CDR1 is SEHNR and CDR2 is FQNEAQ (reference sequence). The V and J ends lost 8 bases and 3 bases, in that order; junction bases with no gene match: 3. The chain's CDR3 is CASSLAGGTDTQYF. CDR3 nucleotides: TGTGCCAGCTCGCTAGCGGGGGGGACAGATACGCAGTATTTT. Supplemented by reference TRBV7-9 and TRBJ2-3, the full variable domain reads DTGVSQNPRHKITKRGQNVTFRCDPISEHNRLYWYRQTLGQGPEFLTYFQNEAQLEKSRLLSDRFSAERPKGSFSTLEIQRTEQGDSAMYLCASSLAGGTDTQYFGPGTRLTVL.

V and J are TRBV5-5 and TRBJ2-1, with 7 bases identical to TRBD1. The V and J ends lost 1 base and 5 bases, in that order; junction bases with no gene match: 6. In germline, CDR1 is SGHKS, CDR2 YYEKEE (reference sequence). CDR3 size: 15 residues. The CDR3 DNA follows: TGTGCCAGCAGCTTGAGTCTGGGACAGAACAATGAGCAGTTCTTC. It yields the protein CASSLSLGQNNEQFF.

The chain links TRBV4-1 to TRBJ1-3; D remains ambiguous. Trimming took 0 bases from V and 3 from J, leaving 12 bases between them. The germline gives CDR1 MGHRA, CDR2 YSYEKL. This CDR3 spans 16 amino acids. This CDR3 is CASSQDGQFGGNTIYF. DNA for the CDR3: TGCGCCAGCAGCCAAGATGGCCAGTTTGGTGGAAACACCATATATTTT.

The rearrangement joins TRBV2 to TRBJ2-7; no clear D. The V end lost 7 bases, the J end lost 1 base, and 8 bases lay between the germline ends. The CDR3 sequence is 12 residues long. Germline V CDR1 and CDR2: SNHLY, FYNNEI. The CDR3 sequence is CASNLRSYEQYF. The CDR3 bases are TGTGCCAGCAACTTGCGGTCCTACGAGCAGTACTTC.

The chain employs TRBV6-2 or TRBV6-3 and TRBJ1-5; no clear D. Germline assignment: CDR1 MNHEY and CDR2 SVGEGT. V was clipped by 3 bases and J by 7 bases, with 13 bases between them. The CDR3 is 14 residues long. CDR3 nucleotide sequence: TGTGCCAGCAGTTATGGCGAGGTTGGGCAGCCCCAGCATTTT. Translated, it gives CASSYGEVGQPQHF.

Here the CDR3 reads CASSVTPSSGTYNEQFF. CDR3 in DNA: TGTGCCAGCAGCGTAACTCCTTCTAGCGGGACTTACAATGAGCAGTTCTTC. The gene calls are TRBV9 and TRBJ2-1, with 9 nucleotides matching TRBD2. The length of the CDR3 is 17 residues. Germline trimming cut 1 base from V and 4 bases from J; bases unmatched to any gene: 9. From germline, CDR1 is SGDLS and CDR2 YYNGEE. Drawing the rest from reference TRBV9 and TRBJ2-1, the complete variable domain is DSGVTQTPKHLITATGQRVTLRCSPRSGDLSVYWYQQSLDQGLQFLIQYYNGEERAKGNILERFSAQQFPDLHSELNLSSLELGDSALYFCASSVTPSSGTYNEQFFGPGTRLTVL.

The gene calls are TRBV7-9 and TRBJ2-1; TRBD2 matches 9 bases. Trimming removed 5 bases from V and 7 bases from J; junction bases left unmatched: 12. CDR1 and CDR2 from the germline V gene are SEHNR and FQNEAQ (reference sequence). The CDR3 extends over 16 amino acids. In DNA, the CDR3 is TGTGCCAGCAGCACCAGGGGGGGGACTAGCAGGAATGAGCAGTTCTTC. Its protein is CASSTRGGTSRNEQFF.